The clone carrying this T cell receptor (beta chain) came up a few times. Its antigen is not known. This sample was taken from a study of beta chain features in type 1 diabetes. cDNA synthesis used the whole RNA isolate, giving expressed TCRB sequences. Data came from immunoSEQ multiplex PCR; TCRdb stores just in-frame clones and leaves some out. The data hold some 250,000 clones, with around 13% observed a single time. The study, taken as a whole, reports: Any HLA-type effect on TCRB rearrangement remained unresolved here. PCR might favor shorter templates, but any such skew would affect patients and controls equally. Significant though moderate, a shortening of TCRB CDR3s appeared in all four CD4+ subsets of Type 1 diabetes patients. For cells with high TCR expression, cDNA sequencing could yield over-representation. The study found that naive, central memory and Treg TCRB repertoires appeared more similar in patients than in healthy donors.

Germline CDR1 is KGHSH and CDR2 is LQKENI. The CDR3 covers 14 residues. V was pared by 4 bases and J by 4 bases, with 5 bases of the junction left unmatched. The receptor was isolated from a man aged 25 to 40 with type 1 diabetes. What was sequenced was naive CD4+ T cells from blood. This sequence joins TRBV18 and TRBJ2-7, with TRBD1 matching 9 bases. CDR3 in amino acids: CASSRDRDSYEQYF. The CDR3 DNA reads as TGTGCCAGCTCACGGGACAGGGATTCGTACGAGCAGTACTTC.